Each of the 22 T cell receptor beta chains below was sequenced from the same sample in a study of blood T cell repertoires in COVID-19. The protocol was immunoSEQ multiplex PCR, while the TCRdb copy is restricted to in-frame clones and leaves out a portion. Here the sample spans a few hundred thousand clones, about nine tenths being singletons. The sequenced sample consisted of peripheral blood. The receptors were sampled from a woman aged 45-60 years with COVID-19, enrolled during active disease.

The genes are TRBV9 and TRBJ1-4; 10 bases match TRBD1. Germline CDR1 is SGDLS and CDR2 is YYNGEE. Trimming at V came to 3 bases and at J to 0 bases, leaving 5 bases not matched to a gene. The CDR3 loop spans 17 amino acids. CDR3: CASSGQGALATNEKLFF. CDR3 in DNA: TGTGCCAGCAGCGGACAGGGGGCTTTGGCAACTAATGAAAAACTGTTTTTT.

The rearrangement uses TRBV6-5 and TRBJ2-7, with D tentatively TRBD1 (6 bases). Trimming took 5 bases from V and 10 from J, leaving 12 bases between them. CDR1 and CDR2 from the germline V gene are MNHEY and SVGAGI. The CDR3 sequence is 11 residues long. The CDR3 loop reads CASSIRGNQYF. The CDR3 DNA reads TGTGCCAGCAGTATCAGGGGAAACCAGTACTTC.

In this sample, this clone turned up a few times. V usage is TRBV5-1 and J usage is TRBJ1-1; possible D gene TRBD1, 6 bases. In germline, CDR1 is SGHRS, CDR2 YFSETQ. This CDR3 contains 14 residues. V was cut by 4 bases and J by 1 base, with 11 bases left in between. The CDR3: CASSVDSSNTEAFF. Written as DNA, the CDR3 is TGCGCCAGCAGCGTGGACAGTTCGAACACTGAAGCTTTCTTT.

V is TRBV4-1 and J is TRBJ1-5; no clear D gene. Deletions cut 0 bases from V and 5 bases from J, with 11 bases between. The length of the CDR3 is 15 residues. CDR1 MGHRA and CDR2 YSYEKL come from the germline V gene. The CDR3 is CASSQEYSGHQPQHF. Written as DNA, the CDR3 is TGCGCCAGCAGCCAAGAGTACTCGGGTCATCAGCCCCAGCATTTT.

The V gene is TRBV7-3, the J gene TRBJ1-5; D is perhaps TRBD1 (5 bases). The CDR3 totals 13 residues. Germline V gene sequence: CDR1 SGHTA, CDR2 FQGTGA. V was cut by 5 bases and J by 6 bases, with 11 bases left in between. The CDR3 DNA is TGTGCCAGCAGCACAGGTTTCGGTCAGCCCCAGCATTTT. Protein sequence: CASSTGFGQPQHF. The entire variable domain, with the rest obtained from reference TRBV7-3 and TRBJ1-5, is as follows: GAGVSQTPSNKVTEKGKYVELRCDPISGHTALYWYRQSLGQGPEFLIYFQGTGAADDSGLPNDRFFAVRPEGSVSTLKIQRTERGDSAVYLCASSTGFGQPQHFGDGTRLSIL.

This chain connects TRBV11-2 to TRBJ2-7, with D perhaps TRBD1 (6 bases). Germline V gives CDR1 SGHAT, CDR2 FQNNGV. Trimming stripped 2 bases from V and 7 bases from J, with 9 bases between. The CDR3 runs to 12 residues. In DNA form, the CDR3 reads TGTGCCAGCAGCTTATACAGGGAAGAGCAGTACTTC. It codes for CASSLYREEQYF.

The chain employs TRBV3-1 (or the pseudogene TRBV3-2) and TRBJ2-5, with D possibly TRBD2 on 5 matching bases. The V gene's germline CDR1 is LGHDT and CDR2 YNNKEL (reference sequence). CDR3 length equals 17 residues. V lost 4 bases and J lost 0, with 18 bases in between. CDR3 coding DNA: TGTGCCAGCAGCCCTCCTCCCCGTGGCGGGTACCAAGAGACCCAGTACTTC. This sequence encodes CASSPPPRGGYQETQYF.

This chain links TRBV19 with TRBJ1-3; D is unresolved. CDR1 and CDR2 (germline): LNHDA, SQIVND (reference sequence). The V gene lost 3 bases and the J gene lost 0 bases, with 12 bases spanning the gap. The CDR3 runs to 16 residues. The CDR3, as DNA: TGTGCCAGTAGTATTAGCCTGGCAAGCTCTGGAAACACCATATATTTT. Protein: CASSISLASSGNTIYF.

A single count supports this clone. The V call is TRBV11-2, the J call TRBJ2-7, with no clear D. The CDR3 covers 12 residues. V gave up 0 bases and J gave up 6 bases, with 6 bases separating them. The germline V gene has CDR1 SGHAT and CDR2 FQNNGV. The CDR3 region is CASSLDLAEQYF. DNA for the CDR3: TGTGCCAGCAGCTTAGATCTGGCCGAGCAGTACTTC.

The chain joins TRBV5-1 to TRBJ1-1; no clear D gene. Trimming removed 2 bases at V and 5 bases at J, with 7 bases between. The CDR3 covers 12 residues. The germline CDR1 and CDR2 sequences are SGHRS and YFSETQ. Here the CDR3 reads CASSLVETEAFF. CDR3 bases: TGCGCCAGCAGCTTAGTTGAGACTGAAGCTTTCTTT.

The V call is TRBV28, the J call TRBJ1-2; D ambiguous. V lost 10 bases and J 4 bases, leaving 19 bases between the germline ends. This CDR3 has 14 amino acids. Germline CDR1 reads MDHEN; CDR2 reads SYDVKM. CDR3 sequence (DNA): TGTGCCACCATCGAGGGCGGCAAGGGCTATGGCTACACCTTC. Amino acids: CATIEGGKGYGYTF.

This sequence joins TRBV30 and TRBJ2-7; TRBD1 matches 7 bases. The CDR3 has 13 amino acids. The junction had 6 bases not matched to a gene; V was cut back by 4 bases and J by 3 bases. The germline gives CDR1 GTSNPN, CDR2 SVGIG (reference sequence). The CDR3 bases are TGTGCCTGGACGCCGGGACAGCACTACGAGCAGTACTTC. This gives the protein CAWTPGQHYEQYF.

The rearrangement uses TRBV11-2 and TRBJ2-7; TRBD2 is a possible D gene (6 bases). This CDR3 comprises 14 residues. V lost 2 bases to trimming and J lost 5 bases, with 13 bases between them. Germline CDR1 SGHAT, CDR2 FQNNGV. The CDR3, as DNA: TGTGCCAGCAGCTTAATGGGACTCGCCAACGAGCAGTACTTC. It encodes CASSLMGLANEQYF.

V is TRBV4-1 and J is TRBJ2-5, with a tentative D call TRBD1 (5 bases). The CDR3 spans 15 residues. With 0 bases removed from V and 1 base from J, the gap between germline ends came to 9 bases. Per the germline V gene, CDR1 is MGHRA and CDR2 is YSYEKL. The CDR3 bases are TGCGCCAGCAGCCAAGAGGGGCAGTTCCAAGAGACCCAGTACTTC. Translated, it gives CASSQEGQFQETQYF.

This chain joins TRBV7-2 and TRBJ1-3, with a tentative D call TRBD1 (5 bases). Germline assignment: CDR1 SGHTA and CDR2 FQGNSA. The CDR3 is made up of 13 amino acids. The germline V and J ends were trimmed by 4 bases and 4 bases, with 8 bases remaining between them. The CDR3 is CASSSNRGNTIYF. CDR3 nucleotide sequence: TGTGCCAGCAGCTCTAACAGGGGAAACACCATATATTTT.

This clone was observed a few times. Here the CDR3 reads CASSSKGTLGGTEAFF. CDR3 in DNA: TGTGCCAGCAGCTCGAAGGGCACTTTGGGGGGCACTGAAGCTTTCTTT. The chain joins TRBV7-3 to TRBJ1-1; a possible D gene is TRBD1 (5 bases). The germline V gene encodes CDR1 SGHTA and CDR2 FQGTGA. With 4 bases removed from V and 4 bases from J, the gap between germline ends came to 19 bases. The CDR3 runs to 16 residues. Drawing the rest from reference TRBV7-3 and TRBJ1-1, the complete variable domain is GAGVSQTPSNKVTEKGKYVELRCDPISGHTALYWYRQSLGQGPEFLIYFQGTGAADDSGLPNDRFFAVRPEGSVSTLKIQRTERGDSAVYLCASSSKGTLGGTEAFFGQGTRLTVV.

CDR3 residues: CASSLGLARGNNEQFF. CDR3 bases: TGCGCCAGCAGCTTGGGACTAGCGCGGGGTAACAATGAGCAGTTCTTC. The genes are TRBV5-1 and TRBJ2-1, with 8 bases identical to TRBD2. There are 16 residues in the CDR3. V gave up 0 bases and J gave up 5 bases; unmatched junction bases: 7. Germline assignment: CDR1 SGHRS and CDR2 YFSETQ.

The chain joins TRBV5-1 to TRBJ1-5, with TRBD1 as a possible D gene (5 bases). This CDR3 contains 16 residues. Per germline, CDR1 SGHRS and CDR2 YFSETQ. V lost 2 bases to trimming and J lost 0 bases, with 12 bases between them. The CDR3 DNA reads as TGCGCCAGCAGCTTAGGGAGCGGGGGTAGCAATCAGCCCCAGCATTTT. It codes for CASSLGSGGSNQPQHF. The variable domain in full, with the rest retrieved from reference TRBV5-1 and TRBJ1-5, is KAGVTQTPRYLIKTRGQQVTLSCSPISGHRSVSWYQQTPGQGLQFLFEYFSETQRNKGNFPGRFSGRQFSNSRSEMNVSTLELGDSALYLCASSLGSGGSNQPQHFGDGTRLSIL.

The chain uses TRBV27 and TRBJ1-5; 8 bases map to TRBD1. Germline assignment: CDR1 MNHEY and CDR2 SMNVEV (reference sequence). The V segment lost 5 bases and the J segment 6 bases; nucleotides outside the gene matches: 6. This CDR3 region has 14 residues. The CDR3 region has the DNA TGTGCCAGCAGTGTAGGACAGGGTGTTCAGCCCCAGCATTTT. It translates to CASSVGQGVQPQHF.

This clone was recorded once. This chain uses TRBV30 with TRBJ2-1; tentatively, D is TRBD2 (5 bases). Germline CDR1 reads GTSNPN; CDR2 reads SVGIG (reference sequence). Trimming pared 2 bases from V and 8 bases from J, leaving 7 bases between. The CDR3 extends over 11 amino acids. The CDR3 DNA reads TGTGCCTGGAGTTTCGGGGATGAGCAGTTCTTC. Protein: CAWSFGDEQFF.

The rearrangement uses TRBV4-2 and TRBJ1-2, with 11 bases identical to TRBD1. The CDR3 consists of 15 residues. The germline gives CDR1 LGHNA, CDR2 YNFKEQ. Trimming at V came to 3 bases and at J to 3 bases, leaving 3 bases not matched to a gene. The chain's CDR3 is CASSHLGQGDYGYTF. The CDR3 DNA sequence: TGTGCCAGCAGCCACTTGGGACAGGGGGACTATGGCTACACCTTC.

The rearrangement uses TRBV3-1 (or the pseudogene TRBV3-2) and TRBJ2-7; D is ambiguous. Trimming took off 0 bases at V and 2 bases at J, with 8 bases between the two ends. Germline lookup yields CDR1 LGHDT and CDR2 YNNKEL (reference sequence). This CDR3 contains 14 residues. CDR3 region: CASSQEVRTYEQYF. In nucleotides, the CDR3 is TGTGCCAGCAGCCAAGAGGTGCGGACCTACGAGCAGTACTTC.